A selection of T cell receptor beta chains follows, all from one sample in a study of blood T cell repertoires in COVID-19. The repertoire was sequenced with immunoSEQ multiplex PCR; TCRdb's copy has only in-frame clones and lacks some. Of under 250,000 clones in the sample, approximately 84% were seen once. The sequencing sample was made of peripheral blood. All receptors come from a middle-aged man with active or convalescent COVID-19. The CDR3 runs from the conserved cysteine through the conserved F or W. Fields, in order: D gene, clone size, V gene, J gene, CDR3 protein, CDR3 DNA. D genes are given only for firm matches. Expanded clones get a size class; other rows say once, few or many, or leave the size out.

>TRBD1|NA|TRBV5-1|TRBJ2-7
CASSHRDSSYEQYF
TGCGCCAGCAGCCACCGGGACAGTTCCTACGAGCAGTACTTC
>TRBD1|once|TRBV27|TRBJ1-6
CASSFGTGGSPLHF
TGTGCCAGCAGTTTTGGGACAGGGGGATCACCCCTCCACTTT
>NA|NA|TRBV11-2|TRBJ1-2
CASSGPLTF
TGTGCCAGCAGCGGGCCCCTCACCTTC
>TRBD2|NA|TRBV27|TRBJ2-3
CASSLGLARSTDTQYF
TGTGCCAGCAGTTTGGGACTAGCGCGTAGCACAGATACGCAGTATTTT
>TRBD2|NA|TRBV3-1/TRBV3-2|TRBJ2-3
CASRPAGGNTQYF
TGTGCCAGCAGGCCAGCGGGGGGGAATACGCAGTATTTT
>NA|NA|TRBV6-5|TRBJ2-1
CASTEWGGPGNEQFF
TGTGCCAGCACCGAATGGGGGGGGCCTGGAAATGAGCAGTTCTTC
>NA|NA|TRBV20-1|TRBJ1-1
CSARGGRAFF
TGCAGTGCTAGAGGAGGGAGAGCTTTCTTT
>TRBD1|once|TRBV18|TRBJ2-7
CASSRDRGAEQYF
TGTGCCAGCTCACGGGACAGGGGGGCCGAGCAGTACTTC
>NA|once|TRBV6-6|TRBJ1-3
CATRPSTGEAGNTIYF
TGTGCCACCCGCCCCTCTACGGGGGAGGCGGGAAACACCATATATTTT
>NA|NA|TRBV4-2|TRBJ1-2
CASSQANVRDYGYTF
TGTGCCAGCAGCCAAGCTAATGTGAGGGACTATGGCTACACCTTC
>TRBD1|NA|TRBV11-2|TRBJ2-3
CASSGGQFSSTDTQYF
TGTGCCAGCAGCGGGGGACAGTTCTCTAGCACAGATACGCAGTATTTT
>TRBD2|NA|TRBV2|TRBJ2-4
CASSTLAGGRNIQYF
TGTGCCAGCAGTACCCTAGCGGGGGGCAGAAACATTCAGTACTTC
>TRBD1|NA|TRBV3-1/TRBV3-2|TRBJ1-2
CASSQEDRGKDGYTF
TGTGCCAGCAGCCAAGAGGACAGGGGTAAAGATGGCTACACCTTC
>TRBD1|NA|TRBV10-3|TRBJ2-2
CAISTGTGDTGELFF
TGTGCCATCAGTACCGGGACAGGGGACACCGGGGAGCTGTTTTTT
>TRBD1|NA|TRBV3-1/TRBV3-2|TRBJ2-2
CASSQVQGAAGELFF
TGTGCCAGCAGCCAAGTACAGGGGGCAGCCGGGGAGCTGTTTTTT
>NA|once|TRBV29-1|TRBJ1-2
CSVEPLGGKGYTF
TGCAGCGTTGAACCCCTGGGGGGTAAGGGCTACACCTTC
>TRBD1|NA|TRBV5-6|TRBJ2-3
CASSAGTGATDTQYF
TGTGCCAGCAGCGCCGGGACAGGGGCAACAGATACGCAGTATTTT
>NA|NA|TRBV30|TRBJ1-5
CAWSVPRGRGSSNQPQHF
TGTGCCTGGAGTGTACCTCGGGGCAGGGGCAGTAGCAATCAGCCCCAGCATTTT
>TRBD2|NA|TRBV7-7|TRBJ2-7
CASSLGEGLAGEYEQYF
TGTGCCAGCAGCTTAGGGGAAGGACTAGCGGGGGAATACGAGCAGTACTTC
>NA|NA|TRBV29-1|TRBJ2-7
CSVEIGASGAEQYF
TGCAGCGTTGAAATTGGGGCGAGTGGGGCCGAGCAGTACTTC
>TRBD1|NA|TRBV24-1|TRBJ2-3
CATSDPTGGLGTDTQYF
TGTGCCACCAGTGACCCTACAGGGGGCCTCGGCACAGATACGCAGTATTTT
>TRBD1|NA|TRBV27|TRBJ2-2
CASSFGTGVTGELFF
TGTGCCAGCAGTTTCGGGACAGGGGTCACCGGGGAGCTGTTTTTT
>TRBD1|NA|TRBV19|TRBJ1-4
CASSDGQGGTNEKLFF
TGTGCCAGTAGCGACGGACAGGGGGGAACTAATGAAAAACTGTTTTTT
>NA|once|TRBV5-1|TRBJ1-1
CASYSQGGTEAFF
TGCGCCAGCTATTCCCAGGGTGGCACTGAAGCTTTCTTT
>NA|NA|TRBV7-8|TRBJ1-5
CASSPRGPIPNQPQHF
TGTGCCAGCAGCCCCAGAGGGCCCATCCCCAATCAGCCCCAGCATTTT
>NA|NA|TRBV6-4|TRBJ1-6
CASRQGWNSPLHF
TGTGCCAGCAGACAGGGTTGGAATTCACCCCTCCACTTT
>TRBD1|NA|TRBV6-5|TRBJ2-7
CASSFSFRYRGNEQYF
TGTGCCAGCAGTTTCAGCTTCCGGTACAGGGGAAACGAGCAGTACTTC
>NA|NA|TRBV6-1|TRBJ1-5
CASSEGGAQPQHF
TGTGCCAGCAGTGAGGGGGGGGCCCAGCCCCAGCATTTT
>TRBD2|NA|TRBV7-8|TRBJ2-3
CASSPPGLATDTQYF
TGTGCCAGCAGCCCCCCGGGACTAGCAACAGATACGCAGTATTTT
>NA|once|TRBV6-1|TRBJ2-3
CASSEAGGPTDTQYF
TGTGCCAGCAGTGAAGCGGGGGGACCCACAGATACGCAGTATTTT
>TRBD1|NA|TRBV15|TRBJ1-4
CATSRAVGTGAEKLFF
TGTGCCACCAGCAGAGCTGTAGGGACAGGGGCTGAAAAACTGTTTTTT
>TRBD1|NA|TRBV5-6|TRBJ2-7
CASSLGQGDEQYF
TGTGCCAGCAGCTTGGGGCAGGGGGACGAGCAGTACTTC
>TRBD2|NA|TRBV7-6|TRBJ2-2
CASTWTSGGAGTGELFF
TGTGCCAGCACCTGGACTAGCGGGGGGGCCGGCACCGGGGAGCTGTTTTTT
>TRBD2|NA|TRBV5-1|TRBJ2-3
CASSPGLAGTDTQYF
TGCGCCAGCAGCCCGGGACTAGCGGGGACAGATACGCAGTATTTT
>NA|NA|TRBV7-9|TRBJ2-7
CASSSQGSYEQYF
TGTGCCAGCAGCTCACAGGGCTCCTACGAGCAGTACTTC
>TRBD2|NA|TRBV7-2|TRBJ2-2
CASSLVAGEGGELFF
TGTGCCAGCAGCTTAGTAGCGGGGGAGGGCGGGGAGCTGTTTTTT
>NA|NA|TRBV15|TRBJ1-5
CATSRDPWTDELNQPQHF
TGTGCCACCAGCAGAGATCCATGGACAGACGAATTAAATCAGCCCCAGCATTTT
>NA|NA|TRBV4-3|TRBJ2-5
CASSQLTGYQETQYF
TGCGCCAGCAGCCAACTGACGGGATACCAAGAGACCCAGTACTTC
>TRBD1|NA|TRBV6-5|TRBJ2-3
CASSYMTGHTDTQYF
TGTGCCAGCAGTTATATGACAGGGCACACAGATACGCAGTATTTT
>TRBD1|NA|TRBV13|TRBJ1-1
CASSLDRGGSEAFF
TGTGCCAGCAGCTTGGACAGGGGAGGCTCTGAAGCTTTCTTT
>TRBD1|NA|TRBV19|TRBJ2-2
CASSIDILRQGNTGELFF
TGTGCCAGTAGTATAGATATACTAAGACAGGGGAACACCGGGGAGCTGTTTTTT
>TRBD1|NA|TRBV6-1|TRBJ1-2
CASSEGQGDWGYTF
TGTGCCAGCAGTGAGGGACAGGGAGATTGGGGCTACACCTTC
>TRBD1|NA|TRBV27|TRBJ1-1
CASSLGQGNTEAFF
TGTGCCAGCAGCCTAGGACAGGGTAACACTGAAGCTTTCTTT
>TRBD1|NA|TRBV7-2|TRBJ1-3
CASSHVTGFGNTIYF
TGTGCCAGCAGCCATGTGACAGGGTTCGGAAACACCATATATTTT
>NA|NA|TRBV4-1|TRBJ1-5
CASSQEMVDYSNQPQHF
TGCGCCAGCAGCCAAGAAATGGTGGACTATAGCAATCAGCCCCAGCATTTT
>TRBD2|NA|TRBV28|TRBJ2-2
CASKLTSGGASGELFF
TGTGCCAGCAAACTGACTAGCGGGGGGGCCAGTGGGGAGCTGTTTTTT
>NA|NA|TRBV29-1|TRBJ1-1
CSVASSTEAFF
TGCAGCGTTGCCTCCAGCACTGAAGCTTTCTTT